This TCR beta chain derives from a study of cytotoxic CD8 clonotypes in ibrutinib-treated CLL. Repertoires were generated with immunoSEQ multiplex PCR, while TCRdb's copy carries only in-frame clones and drops some. The sample lists some 200,000 clones, about 72% seen once, with roughly 12% in the top ten. From cryopreserved PBMCs came roughly 2 micrograms of genomic DNA used for TCR beta libraries. With 6 bases removed from V and 6 bases from J, the gap between germline ends came to 9 bases. The CDR3 has 12 amino acids. Germline V gene sequence: CDR1 SGHRS, CDR2 YFSETQ. This clone was found once. The sequencing used PBMCs, collected after 24 months of ibrutinib treatment. The source is a human donor with chronic lymphocytic leukemia. V and J are TRBV5-1 and TRBJ2-2, with unresolved D. CDR3 nucleotide sequence: TGCGCCAGCATGGCGGAACCCGGGGAGCTGTTTTTT. Translated, it gives CASMAEPGELFF.